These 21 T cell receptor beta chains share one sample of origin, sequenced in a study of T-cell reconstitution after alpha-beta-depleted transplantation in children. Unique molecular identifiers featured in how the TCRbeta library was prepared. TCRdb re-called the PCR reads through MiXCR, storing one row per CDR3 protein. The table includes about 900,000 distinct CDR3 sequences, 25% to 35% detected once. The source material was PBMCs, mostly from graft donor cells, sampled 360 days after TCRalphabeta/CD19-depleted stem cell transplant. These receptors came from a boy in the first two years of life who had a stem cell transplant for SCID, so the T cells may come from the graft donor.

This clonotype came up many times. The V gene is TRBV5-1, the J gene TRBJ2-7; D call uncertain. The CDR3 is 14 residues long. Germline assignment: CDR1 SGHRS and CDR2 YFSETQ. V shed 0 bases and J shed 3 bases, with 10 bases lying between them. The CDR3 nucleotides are TGCGCCAGCAGCTTGGGGTACACGAACTACGAGCAGTACTTC. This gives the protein CASSLGYTNYEQYF.

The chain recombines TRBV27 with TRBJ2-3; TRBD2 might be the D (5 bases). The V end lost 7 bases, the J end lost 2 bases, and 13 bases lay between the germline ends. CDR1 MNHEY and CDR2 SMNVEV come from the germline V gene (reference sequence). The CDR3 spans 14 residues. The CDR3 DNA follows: TGTGCCAGCACCATCCGCGGGCACACAGATACGCAGTATTTT. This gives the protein CASTIRGHTDTQYF.

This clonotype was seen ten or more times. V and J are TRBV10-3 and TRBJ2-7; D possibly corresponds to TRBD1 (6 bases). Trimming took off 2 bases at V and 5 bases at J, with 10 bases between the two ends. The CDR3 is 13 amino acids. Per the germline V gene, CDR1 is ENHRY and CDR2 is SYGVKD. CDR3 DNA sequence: TGTGCCATCAGTGAGGGGCACAGGGACGAGCAGTACTTC. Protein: CAISEGHRDEQYF.

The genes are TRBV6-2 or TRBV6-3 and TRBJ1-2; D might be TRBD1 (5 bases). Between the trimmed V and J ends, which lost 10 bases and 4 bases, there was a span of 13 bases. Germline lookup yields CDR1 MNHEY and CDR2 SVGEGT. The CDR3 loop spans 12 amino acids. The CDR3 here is CATHGGVYGYTF. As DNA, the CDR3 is TGTGCCACCCATGGGGGGGTCTATGGCTACACCTTC.

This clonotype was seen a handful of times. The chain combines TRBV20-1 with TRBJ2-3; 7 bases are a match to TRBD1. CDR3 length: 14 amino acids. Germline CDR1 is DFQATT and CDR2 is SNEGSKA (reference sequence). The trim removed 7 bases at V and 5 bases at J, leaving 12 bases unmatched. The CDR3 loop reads CSGLIGQVGDTQYF. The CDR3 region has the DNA TGCAGTGGCCTTATCGGACAGGTTGGAGATACGCAGTATTTT.

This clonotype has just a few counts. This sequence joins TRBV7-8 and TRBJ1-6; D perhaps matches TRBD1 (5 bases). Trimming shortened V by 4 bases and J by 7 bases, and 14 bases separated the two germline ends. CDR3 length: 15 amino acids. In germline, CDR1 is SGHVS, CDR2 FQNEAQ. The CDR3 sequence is CASSSSGQGNSPLHF. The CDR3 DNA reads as TGTGCCAGCAGCTCCTCCGGGCAGGGCAATTCACCCCTCCACTTT.

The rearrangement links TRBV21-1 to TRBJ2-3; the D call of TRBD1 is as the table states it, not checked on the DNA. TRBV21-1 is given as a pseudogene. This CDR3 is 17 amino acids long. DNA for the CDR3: TGTGCCAGCAGCAAAGAGAAGGGGGGCCCCGACACAGATACGCAGTATTTT. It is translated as CASSKEKGGPDTDTQYF.

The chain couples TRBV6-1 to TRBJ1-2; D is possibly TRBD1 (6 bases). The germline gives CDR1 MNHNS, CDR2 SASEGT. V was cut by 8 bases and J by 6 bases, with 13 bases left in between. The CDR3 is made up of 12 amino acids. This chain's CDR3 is CASETGYDGYTF. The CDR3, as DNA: TGTGCCAGCGAGACAGGTTACGATGGCTACACCTTC.

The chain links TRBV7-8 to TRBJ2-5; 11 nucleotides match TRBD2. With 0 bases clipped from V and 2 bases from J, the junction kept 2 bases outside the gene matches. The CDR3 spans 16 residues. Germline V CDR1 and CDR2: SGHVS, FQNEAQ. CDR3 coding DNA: TGTGCCAGCAGCTTAGCGACTAGCGGGGAACAAGAGACCCAGTACTTC. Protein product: CASSLATSGEQETQYF.

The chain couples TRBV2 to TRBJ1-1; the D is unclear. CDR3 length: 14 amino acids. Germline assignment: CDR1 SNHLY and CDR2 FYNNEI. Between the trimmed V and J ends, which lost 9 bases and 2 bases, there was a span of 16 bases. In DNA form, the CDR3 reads TGTGCCAGTGCTATCGAGAACTTCAACACTGAAGCTTTCTTT. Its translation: CASAIENFNTEAFF.

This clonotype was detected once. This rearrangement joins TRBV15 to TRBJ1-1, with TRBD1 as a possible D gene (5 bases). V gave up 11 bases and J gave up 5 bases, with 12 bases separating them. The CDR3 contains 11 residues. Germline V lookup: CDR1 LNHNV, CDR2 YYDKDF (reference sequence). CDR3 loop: CAAQGGTEAFF. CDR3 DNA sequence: TGTGCCGCCCAGGGCGGTACTGAAGCTTTCTTT.

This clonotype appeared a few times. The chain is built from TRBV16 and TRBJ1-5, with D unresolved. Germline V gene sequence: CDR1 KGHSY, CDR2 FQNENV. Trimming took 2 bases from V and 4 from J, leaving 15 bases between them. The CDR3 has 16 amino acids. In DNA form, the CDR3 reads TGTGCCAGCAGCCAACCCCCTGGGGTGATGAATCAGCCCCAGCATTTT. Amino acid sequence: CASSQPPGVMNQPQHF.

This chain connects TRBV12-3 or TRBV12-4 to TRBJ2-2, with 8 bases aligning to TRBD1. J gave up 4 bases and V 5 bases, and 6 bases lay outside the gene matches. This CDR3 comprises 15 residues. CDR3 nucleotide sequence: TGTGCCAGCAGTCCCCAGGGGGCTATCACCGGGGAGCTGTTTTTT. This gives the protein CASSPQGAITGELFF.

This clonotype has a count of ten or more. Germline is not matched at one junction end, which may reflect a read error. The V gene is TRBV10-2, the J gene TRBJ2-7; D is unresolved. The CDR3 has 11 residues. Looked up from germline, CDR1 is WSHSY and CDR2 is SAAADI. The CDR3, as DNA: TGCGCCAGCAGGGAGTCCTACGAGCAGTACTTC. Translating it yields CASRESYEQYF.

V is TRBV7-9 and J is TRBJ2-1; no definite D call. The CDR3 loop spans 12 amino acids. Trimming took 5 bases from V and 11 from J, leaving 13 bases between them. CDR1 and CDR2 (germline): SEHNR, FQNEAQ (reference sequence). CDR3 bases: TGTGCCAGCAGCCTTCTAGGCCTGAAGCAGTTCTTC. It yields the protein CASSLLGLKQFF.

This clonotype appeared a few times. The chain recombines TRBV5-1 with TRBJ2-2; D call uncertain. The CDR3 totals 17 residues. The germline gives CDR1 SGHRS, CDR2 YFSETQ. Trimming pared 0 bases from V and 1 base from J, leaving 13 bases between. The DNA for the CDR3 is TGCGCCAGCAGCTTGGGGCAGTCACAAAAGAACACCGGGGAGCTGTTTTTT. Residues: CASSLGQSQKNTGELFF.

The CDR3 nucleotides read TGTGCCAGCAGCTTGTCCGTTGCCACTGAAGCTTTCTTT. Protein: CASSLSVATEAFF. V and J are TRBV5-5 and TRBJ1-1; D is uncertain. From germline, CDR1 is SGHKS and CDR2 YYEKEE (reference sequence). The CDR3 is 13 residues long. Trimming removed 1 base at V and 4 bases at J, with 8 bases between.

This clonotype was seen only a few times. CDR3: CASTPTLAKNIQYF. CDR3 nucleotides: TGTGCCAGCACCCCGACACTAGCCAAAAACATTCAGTACTTC. This chain joins TRBV27 and TRBJ2-4; D uncertain. The CDR3 loop spans 14 amino acids. Looked up from germline, CDR1 is MNHEY and CDR2 is SMNVEV (reference sequence). V lost 7 bases, J lost 0 bases, and 10 bases lay in between.

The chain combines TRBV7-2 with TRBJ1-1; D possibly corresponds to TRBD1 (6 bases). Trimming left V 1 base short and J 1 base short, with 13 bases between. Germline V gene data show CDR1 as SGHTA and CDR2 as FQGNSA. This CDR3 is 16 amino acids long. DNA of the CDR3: TGTGCCAGCAGCTTAGGAGTCGCAGGGGCGAACACTGAAGCTTTCTTT. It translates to CASSLGVAGANTEAFF.

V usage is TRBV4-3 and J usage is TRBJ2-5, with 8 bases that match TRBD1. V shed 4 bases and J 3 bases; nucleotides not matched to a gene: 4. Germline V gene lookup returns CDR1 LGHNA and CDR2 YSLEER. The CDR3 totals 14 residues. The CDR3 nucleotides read TGCGCCAGCAGCCTCAGGGGGCAGGAAGAGACCCAGTACTTC. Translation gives CASSLRGQEETQYF.

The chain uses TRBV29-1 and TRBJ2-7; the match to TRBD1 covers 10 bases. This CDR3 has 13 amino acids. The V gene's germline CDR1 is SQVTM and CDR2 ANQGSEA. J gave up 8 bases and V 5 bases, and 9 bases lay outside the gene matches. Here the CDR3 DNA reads TGCAGCGTTCCAACCGGGACAGGGGACAAGCAGTACTTC. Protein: CSVPTGTGDKQYF.